This T cell receptor (beta chain) derives from a study of blood T cells in healthy people across ages. Findings and limits, study-wide: Considered underestimates were the diversity estimates obtained from one million T cells.

Every donor contributed around 10 milliliters of peripheral blood by blood draw. As regards this clonotype: Antigen: not known.

With a J-beta primer mix and a sample-barcoded 5' primer, a second PCR ran about 6 to 11 cycles. Tagging of each cDNA molecule was performed by a template-switch adaptor with 12 random nucleotides. MiXCR was run by TCRdb on the 5' RACE reads, yielding one entry per CDR3 protein. The table lists roughly 800,000 distinct CDR3 sequences, around 24% of them singletons. In germline, CDR1 is SEHNR, CDR2 FQNEAQ (reference sequence). There are 11 residues in the CDR3. V was clipped by 8 bases and J by 9 bases, with 10 bases between them. Separately, the same data were catalogued under a study of T cells of mothers and their children. Per that study: TCR recombination output is shaped by thymic selection similarly in related and unrelated pairs.

What was sequenced was blood. This sequence was found in a boy aged 5-17 years in good health. The chain uses TRBV7-9 and TRBJ2-2; unclear D gene. CDR3 loop: CASGPFRELFF. CDR3 in DNA: TGTGCCAGCGGACCATTCCGGGAGCTGTTTTTT. Supplemented by reference TRBV7-9 and TRBJ2-2, the full variable domain reads DTGVSQNPRHKITKRGQNVTFRCDPISEHNRLYWYRQTLGQGPEFLTYFQNEAQLEKSRLLSDRFSAERPKGSFSTLEIQRTEQGDSAMYLCASGPFRELFFGEGSRLTVL.